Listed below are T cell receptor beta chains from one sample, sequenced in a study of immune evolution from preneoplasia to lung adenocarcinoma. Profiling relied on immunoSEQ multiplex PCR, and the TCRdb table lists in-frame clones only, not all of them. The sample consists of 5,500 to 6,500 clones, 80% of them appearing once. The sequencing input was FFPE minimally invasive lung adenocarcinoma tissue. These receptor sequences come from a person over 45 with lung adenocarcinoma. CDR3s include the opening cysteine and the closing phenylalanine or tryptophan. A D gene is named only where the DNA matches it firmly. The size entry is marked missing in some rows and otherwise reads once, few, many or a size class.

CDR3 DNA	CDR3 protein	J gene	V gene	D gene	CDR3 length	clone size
TGCAGCGTTGAAATAGCGGGGGGGAGCAATGAGCAGTTCTTC	CSVEIAGGSNEQFF	TRBJ2-1	TRBV29-1	TRBD2	14	-
TGTGCCAGCAGTTTAGCGGGAGTCACAGATACGCAGTATTTT	CASSLAGVTDTQYF	TRBJ2-3	TRBV7-2	TRBD2	14	-
TGTGCCAGCAGCGGACAGGCTACCTACGAGCAGTACTTC	CASSGQATYEQYF	TRBJ2-7	TRBV7-8	TRBD1	13	-
TGTGCCAGCAGCTCCTACACAGATACGCAGTATTTT	CASSSYTDTQYF	TRBJ2-3	TRBV7-3	-	12	-
TGTGCCACTGCCCTGACTTATGACAGGGGGCAACTTCAGCCCCAGCATTTT	CATALTYDRGQLQPQHF	TRBJ1-5	TRBV7-2	TRBD1	17	-
TGTGCCAGCAGCTTGACAGGTACTCAGCCCCAGCATTTT	CASSLTGTQPQHF	TRBJ1-5	TRBV6-5	-	13	-
TGTGCCAGCACCGTCGGGGGCTCCTATAATTCACCCCTCCACTTT	CASTVGGSYNSPLHF	TRBJ1-6	TRBV9	-	15	-
TGTGCCAGCAGCTTAGGCGACGGCGGGGCCTACGAGCAGTACTTC	CASSLGDGGAYEQYF	TRBJ2-7	TRBV7-6	-	15	-
TGTGCCAGCAGAGGACGTTACAATGAGCAGTTCTTC	CASRGRYNEQFF	TRBJ2-1	TRBV2	-	12	-
TGTGCCAGCAGCTTAGTAGGCAGCGCTCAAGAGACCCAGTACTTC	CASSLVGSAQETQYF	TRBJ2-5	TRBV7-9	-	15	-
TGTGCCAGCAGTTTAGATGTCAGGGTTGACGGGGAGCTGTTTTTT	CASSLDVRVDGELFF	TRBJ2-2	TRBV28	-	15	-
TGTGCTAGCAGCCGTGAGGGAGATACGCAGTATTTT	CASSREGDTQYF	TRBJ2-3	TRBV7-7	-	12	-
TGTGCCAGCAGTTTACAGGGAGAGGAGGAGACCCAGTACTTC	CASSLQGEEETQYF	TRBJ2-5	TRBV6-1	-	14	-
TGCGCCAGCACCATCACAGTTGGGCATGAGCAGTTCTTC	CASTITVGHEQFF	TRBJ2-1	TRBV10-1	-	13	once
TGTGCCAGCAGCCAAAATAGCGGGGGAAATTACAATGAGCAGTTCTTC	CASSQNSGGNYNEQFF	TRBJ2-1	TRBV4-2	TRBD2	16	-
TGCGCCAGCAGAATGGGACTAGAACCCGGGGAGCTGTTTTTT	CASRMGLEPGELFF	TRBJ2-2	TRBV5-1	TRBD2	14	-
TGTGCCAGCAGCTTAGCGCTGGGGATTTACACTGAAGCTTTCTTT	CASSLALGIYTEAFF	TRBJ1-1	TRBV7-9	-	15	-
TGTGCCAGCACCAGCACAGGGGACGGAAACACCATATATTTT	CASTSTGDGNTIYF	TRBJ1-3	TRBV7-9	TRBD1	14	-
TGCGCCAGCAGCCAGGATGCGGGGATCACTGAAGCTTTCTTT	CASSQDAGITEAFF	TRBJ1-1	TRBV5-1	-	14	-
TGTGCCAGCAGTTTTCGAACAGGGCGTGAAAAACTGTTTTTT	CASSFRTGREKLFF	TRBJ1-4	TRBV28	-	14	-
TGCGCCAGCAGCCAAGCTCTAGCAGCGGGAGTATACAATGAGCAGTTCTTC	CASSQALAAGVYNEQFF	TRBJ2-1	TRBV4-3	TRBD2	17	-
TGTGCCACCAGCAGAGATCGGGGCGAGAATGAAAAACTGTTTTTT	CATSRDRGENEKLFF	TRBJ1-4	TRBV15	-	15	-
TGTGCCAGCAGACTACCTCGGGGGACAGAATGGAATGAGCAGTTCTTC	CASRLPRGTEWNEQFF	TRBJ2-1	TRBV7-9	-	16	-